The clone carrying this T cell receptor (beta chain) was counted a single time. This specimen belongs to a study of PD-1 blockade in classical Hodgkin lymphoma. Using immunoSEQ multiplex PCR, the repertoire was profiled, and TCRdb retains in-frame clones only, with some absent. The profile covers about 7,900 clones, with about 86% appearing a single time and roughly 21% taken by the ten largest. Each patient's relapse followed autologous stem cell transplantation, and brentuximab vedotin exposure varied. PBMCs were thawed, and CD8+ T cells were then isolated from them by magnetic negative selection. The CDR3 consists of 13 residues. V was shortened by 4 bases and J by 6 bases, with 9 bases between the two germline ends. Per germline, CDR1 WNHNN and CDR2 SYGVQD (reference sequence).

The sample consisted of CD8+ T cells from blood, taken at baseline. This TCR came from a human donor with classical Hodgkin lymphoma. The rearrangement uses TRBV10-1 and TRBJ2-2; D is unclear. The CDR3 sequence: CASSVTLSGELFF. CDR3 nucleotides: TGCGCCAGCAGTGTGACACTATCCGGGGAGCTGTTTTTT.